Sequencing of this T cell receptor beta chain was carried out in a study of T cell repertoires in cytomegalovirus infection (dated by TCRdb to the late 2010s). With respect to the entire study: The HLA type of each donor mattered for the analysis, because public TCR beta signatures pointed to carriage of CMV infection along with the matching HLA type.

Results and caveats for the whole study, not just this receptor: In both this cohort and an independent roughly 400-donor cohort, the cumulative frequency of public TCR beta family members distinguished carriers of CMV infection plus the relevant HLA type. In the ex vivo response, HLA-C-restricted CMV-specific TCR beta clonotypes were dominant, and in two of eight donors the single most frequent clonotype came from this HLA-C-restricted group.

This clonotype was counted ten times or more. Its binding antigen is unknown. The input lacks base qualities; no much larger clone sits a single base away. TCRdb lists the instrument as Illumina HiSeq 1500. The public reads were quality trimmed at Q25 with fastp and then assembled into clones with MiXCR by TCRdb, keeping productive beta chains. A single entry per CDR3 protein holds the most common genes and DNA from its merged rows. Across this sample there are 200,000 to 300,000 distinct CDR3 sequences, with approximately 7% seen only once. The ten largest account for about 6.5% of the sample. V trim: 5 bases; J trim: 9 bases; unmatched bases: 10. From its cysteine to its phenylalanine, the CDR3 spans 14 amino acids. Just CDR3 DNA is preserved here, 42 bases in frame from base 1. CDR1 and CDR2 were assigned from the germline V gene (reference sequence) as SEHNR and FQNEAQ.

Here the chain combines TRBV7-9 and TRBJ2-1; 7 central nucleotides agree with TRBD1. This receptor was obtained from a human donor in good health (CMV status not recorded). Some clones in this sample may be carry-over from other donors' samples. Specimen: PBMCs. Here the CDR3 is given as CASSTGQLYSEQFF. The DNA is as follows: TGTGCCAGCAGCACGGGACAGCTATATAGTGAGCAGTTCTTC.